This entry lists 31 T cell receptor beta chains sequenced from one sample in a study of cytotoxic CD8 clonotypes in ibrutinib-treated CLL. Data came from immunoSEQ multiplex PCR; TCRdb stores just in-frame clones and leaves some out. The data hold about 270,000 clones, with less than 85% observed a single time. The sequenced sample was PBMCs, obtained at disease progression, from a patient treated with ibrutinib. These receptors were collected from a human donor with chronic lymphocytic leukemia.

V usage is TRBV6-7 and J usage is TRBJ2-7; 13 nucleotides align to TRBD2. Being an ORF, TRBV6-7 has a function that is uncertain. The V gene end was trimmed by 4 bases and the J gene end by 7 bases; junction bases not matched to a gene: 7. This CDR3 spans 15 amino acids. The CDR3 coding sequence is TGTGCCAGCAGTTCAGGACTAGCGGGAGTCTTTGAGCAGTACTTC. Translation gives CASSSGLAGVFEQYF.

CDR3 DNA: TGTGCCAGCAGTGTTAATGGGGCAGATACGCAGTATTTT. Translating it yields CASSVNGADTQYF. The rearrangement links TRBV25-1 to TRBJ2-3; D is uncertain. Trimming stripped 4 bases from V and 4 bases from J, with 9 bases between. This CDR3 has 13 residues. Per germline, CDR1 MGHDK and CDR2 SYGVNS.

The chain has TRBV18 and TRBJ1-4, with unresolved D. The ends were cut back, 1 base at V and 7 bases at J, with 13 bases in the middle. The V gene's germline CDR1 is KGHSH and CDR2 LQKENI. This CDR3 is built from 15 residues. Here the CDR3 reads CASSPLEGWGEKLFF. The CDR3 DNA sequence: TGTGCCAGCTCACCACTCGAGGGTTGGGGTGAAAAACTGTTTTTT.

The gene calls are TRBV19 and TRBJ2-7; D is possibly TRBD2 (6 bases). This CDR3 is built from 16 residues. Germline CDR1 reads LNHDA; CDR2 reads SQIVND (reference sequence). V dropped 10 bases and J dropped 0 bases, with 22 bases sitting between them. CDR3 residues: CATRGRGGPSSYEQYF. In DNA, the CDR3 is TGTGCCACACGAGGACGTGGAGGGCCATCCTCCTACGAGCAGTACTTC.

This clone appeared a single time. The gene calls are TRBV29-1 and TRBJ2-1, with 10 bases fitting TRBD1. Germline trimming cut 5 bases from V and 6 bases from J; bases unmatched to any gene: 4. Germline V gene sequence: CDR1 SQVTM, CDR2 ANQGSEA. This CDR3 has 13 residues. The CDR3 nucleotides read TGCAGCGTTCGGACAGGGGGACGCAATGAGCAGTTCTTC. Amino acids: CSVRTGGRNEQFF.

The CDR3 region has the DNA TGTGCCAGCAGTCTCCAATTCGGGCGGGGGCTCTCCTACGAGCAGTACTTC. As protein: CASSLQFGRGLSYEQYF. The gene calls are TRBV27 and TRBJ2-7; perhaps TRBD2 as D (7 bases). Germline CDR1 reads MNHEY; CDR2 reads SMNVEV (reference sequence). Trimming took off 5 bases at V and 0 bases at J, with 20 bases between the two ends. The CDR3 is made up of 17 amino acids.

The CDR3 DNA sequence: TGTGCCACCAGCAGAGCCATACTCGGGTTCGAGACCCAGTACTTC. Its translation is CATSRAILGFETQYF. The chain links TRBV15 to TRBJ2-5; D is undetermined. Germline V lookup: CDR1 LNHNV, CDR2 YYDKDF (reference sequence). Trimming removed 1 base at V and 5 bases at J, with 14 bases between. The CDR3 is made up of 15 amino acids. The entire variable domain, with the rest obtained from reference TRBV15 and TRBJ2-5, is as follows: DAMVIQNPRYQVTQFGKPVTLSCSQTLNHNVMYWYQQKSSQAPKLLFHYYDKDFNNEADTPDNFQSRRPNTSFCFLDIRSPGLGDTAMYLCATSRAILGFETQYFGPGTRLLVL.

Only a few counts were recorded for this clone. The chain links TRBV9 to TRBJ2-1, with D possibly being TRBD2 (6 bases). Looked up from germline, CDR1 is SGDLS and CDR2 is YYNGEE. The CDR3 runs 14 residues. Trimming left V 4 bases short and J 2 bases short, with 10 bases between. This CDR3 reads CASSPGLTYNEQFF. The CDR3 coding sequence is TGTGCCAGCAGCCCGGGACTGACCTACAATGAGCAGTTCTTC.

This clone has only one observation. The gene calls are TRBV11-2 and TRBJ2-5; the match to TRBD2 covers 15 bases. Germline V gene lookup returns CDR1 SGHAT and CDR2 FQNNGV. V shed 4 bases and J 5 bases; nucleotides not matched to a gene: 5. CDR3 length: 16 residues. The CDR3 here is CASSWTSGGAGETQYF. In DNA, the CDR3 is TGTGCCAGCAGCTGGACTAGCGGGGGGGCCGGGGAGACCCAGTACTTC.

This clone has just a few counts. This chain joins TRBV18 and TRBJ1-2; D not certain. Germline lookup yields CDR1 KGHSH and CDR2 LQKENI. The CDR3 spans 14 residues. The ends were cut back, 4 bases at V and 6 bases at J, with 15 bases in the middle. DNA for the CDR3: TGTGCCAGCTCACGGAGAGACCCTTCGGATGGCTACACCTTC. Translating gives CASSRRDPSDGYTF.

This clone has more than one count but fewer than ten. The gene calls are TRBV29-1 and TRBJ2-2; D is possibly TRBD1 or TRBD2 (5 bases each). Trimming removed 3 bases at V and 4 bases at J, with 9 bases between. The CDR3 is 13 residues long. Germline CDR1 reads SQVTM; CDR2 reads ANQGSEA. CDR3 in DNA: TGCAGCGTTGATTTGGGACCCACCGGGGAGCTGTTTTTT. This sequence encodes CSVDLGPTGELFF.

The chain combines TRBV11-2 with TRBJ2-7; 7 bases match TRBD1. This CDR3 comprises 17 residues. J gave up 3 bases and V 4 bases, and 15 bases lay outside the gene matches. Per the germline V gene, CDR1 is SGHAT and CDR2 is FQNNGV. This chain's CDR3 is CASSSVHQQGSDYEQYF. The CDR3 DNA follows: TGTGCCAGCAGCTCAGTCCATCAACAGGGGTCCGACTACGAGCAGTACTTC. Filled out from reference TRBV11-2 and TRBJ2-7, the complete variable domain reads EAGVAQSPRYKIIEKRQSVAFWCNPISGHATLYWYQQILGQGPKLLIQFQNNGVVDDSQLPKDRFSAERLKGVDSTLKIQPAKLEDSAVYLCASSSVHQQGSDYEQYFGPGTRLTVT.

The chain couples TRBV5-1 to TRBJ2-7; D is perhaps TRBD2 (7 bases). The V and J ends lost 5 bases and 1 base respectively, with 16 bases between them. The CDR3 has 15 residues. Germline V gene lookup returns CDR1 SGHRS and CDR2 YFSETQ. As DNA, the CDR3 is TGCGCCAGCAGGCAGGGGCGGGAGTGGTCCTACGAGCAGTACTTC. Protein product: CASRQGREWSYEQYF.

A single count supports this clone. The chain joins TRBV19 to TRBJ2-7; TRBD2 might be the D (6 bases). V shed 3 bases and J shed 2 bases, with 11 bases lying between them. The germline CDR1 and CDR2 sequences are LNHDA and SQIVND (reference sequence). CDR3 length equals 14 residues. CDR3 DNA sequence: TGTGCCAGTAGTATCACGGGGGTACCCTACGAGCAGTACTTC. This translates into CASSITGVPYEQYF.

This clone was counted a single time. The chain links TRBV7-9 to TRBJ2-4; D is ambiguous. V gave up 1 base and J gave up 0 bases, with 7 bases separating them. Germline-derived CDR1 and CDR2 are SEHNR and FQNEAQ (reference sequence). The CDR3 spans 15 residues. The CDR3 DNA reads as TGTGCCAGCAGCTTAGGTGTCGGAGCCAAAAACATTCAGTACTTC. Protein product: CASSLGVGAKNIQYF.

This clone was recorded a few times. J is TRBJ2-7 and V is TRBV5-1, with D perhaps TRBD1 (6 bases). V shed 6 bases and J shed 1 base, with 17 bases lying between them. Germline V gives CDR1 SGHRS, CDR2 YFSETQ. CDR3 length equals 15 residues. The CDR3 DNA sequence: TGCGCCAGCACGAACTCAGGGGTCCGATCCTACGAGCAGTACTTC. Amino acids: CASTNSGVRSYEQYF.

The chain employs TRBV7-5 and TRBJ1-1. TRBV7-5 is termed a pseudogene. CDR3 length: 15 amino acids. This chain's CDR3 is CARSLARGMNTEAFF. The CDR3, as DNA: TGTGCCAGAAGCTTAGCCCGAGGTATGAACACTGAAGCTTTCTTT.

V gene TRBV4-1 combines with J gene TRBJ2-2; 9 bases are a match to TRBD1. With 3 bases clipped from V and 7 bases from J, the junction kept 6 bases outside the gene matches. Germline lookup yields CDR1 MGHRA and CDR2 YSYEKL. The CDR3 consists of 15 residues. DNA of the CDR3: TGCGCCAGCAGCCAGGGGACAGGGCGTATCGGGGAGCTGTTTTTT. This gives the protein CASSQGTGRIGELFF.

This clone was detected once. The chain uses TRBV6-1 and TRBJ2-3; D not certain. V was pared by 4 bases and J by 2 bases, with 10 bases between. The CDR3 runs to 14 residues. Germline assignment: CDR1 MNHNS and CDR2 SASEGT. In DNA, the CDR3 is TGTGCCAGCAGTGTCCACGGATCCACAGATACGCAGTATTTT. Residues: CASSVHGSTDTQYF.

V gene TRBV11-2 combines with J gene TRBJ2-3; TRBD2 might be the D (5 bases). The V gene lost 2 bases and the J gene lost 4 bases, with 16 bases spanning the gap. CDR1 is SGHAT, CDR2 FQNNGV, per germline. This CDR3 contains 16 residues. CDR3 in DNA: TGTGCCAGCAGCTTACGGGGAAAAACACCAGCAGATACGCAGTATTTT. Residues: CASSLRGKTPADTQYF. Using reference TRBV11-2 and TRBJ2-3 for the parts outside the CDR3, the full variable domain is EAGVAQSPRYKIIEKRQSVAFWCNPISGHATLYWYQQILGQGPKLLIQFQNNGVVDDSQLPKDRFSAERLKGVDSTLKIQPAKLEDSAVYLCASSLRGKTPADTQYFGPGTRLTVL.

The chain carries TRBV5-5 and TRBJ1-1, with D possibly TRBD1 on 5 matching bases. The CDR3 has 16 residues. Per germline, CDR1 SGHKS and CDR2 YYEKEE (reference sequence). V shed 2 bases and J shed 0 bases, with 14 bases lying between them. In DNA form, the CDR3 reads TGTGCCAGCAGCTTTGGGGCCTTGAAGGTGAACACTGAAGCTTTCTTT. The encoded protein is CASSFGALKVNTEAFF.

This clone was detected only a few times. This chain links TRBV29-1 with TRBJ2-1; 7 bases agree with TRBD1. CDR1 is SQVTM and CDR2 is ANQGSEA in the germline V gene. V was pared by 7 bases and J by 10 bases, with 13 bases of the junction left unmatched. The CDR3 has 13 residues. DNA of the CDR3: TGCAGCGCGGTACGGACTCAAGGGGGCGAGCAGTTCTTC. Its protein product is CSAVRTQGGEQFF.

This clone was seen more than once but under ten times. The V call is TRBV5-6, the J call TRBJ1-5, with D possibly matching TRBD1 (5 bases). V lost 5 bases to trimming and J lost 4 bases, with 7 bases between them. Per germline, CDR1 SGHDT and CDR2 YYEEEE. The CDR3 runs to 12 residues. The CDR3 sequence: CASSQGNQPQHF. The CDR3 region has the DNA TGTGCCAGCAGTCAGGGAAATCAGCCCCAGCATTTT.

As DNA, the CDR3 is TGTGCCAGCAGCCTACGACAAGGCCAAGCCAAAAACATTCAGTACTTC. Its protein product is CASSLRQGQAKNIQYF. The V and J genes are TRBV7-8 and TRBJ2-4; no definite D call. Trimming removed 5 bases at V and 0 bases at J, with 14 bases between. This CDR3 has 16 residues. Germline loops: CDR1 SGHVS, CDR2 FQNEAQ.

This clone appeared once. The V gene is TRBV6-1, the J gene TRBJ2-2; D unresolved. Deletions cut 7 bases from V and 6 bases from J, with 12 bases between. The CDR3 has 13 amino acids. Germline CDR1 MNHNS, CDR2 SASEGT. CDR3 region: CASMWVSAGELFF. CDR3 DNA: TGTGCCAGCATGTGGGTTTCCGCCGGGGAGCTGTTTTTT.

The chain joins TRBV15 to TRBJ2-1, with D tentatively TRBD2 (5 bases). The CDR3 has 16 amino acids. V lost 0 bases, J lost 8 bases, and 17 bases lay in between. In germline, CDR1 is LNHNV, CDR2 YYDKDF (reference sequence). DNA of the CDR3: TGTGCCACCAGCAGAGATTCAGCGCTGTGGCGGGATGAGCAGTTCTTC. Translation: CATSRDSALWRDEQFF.

The chain carries TRBV28 and TRBJ2-7; tentatively, D is TRBD2 (5 bases). Deletions cut 5 bases from V and 2 bases from J, with 16 bases between. CDR3 length: 15 residues. Per germline, CDR1 MDHEN and CDR2 SYDVKM. The CDR3 region is CASSPDSILTYEQYF. Here the CDR3 DNA reads TGTGCCAGCAGTCCGGACTCCATTCTCACCTACGAGCAGTACTTC. Full variable domain (outside the CDR3, taken from reference TRBV28 and TRBJ2-7): DVKVTQSSRYLVKRTGEKVFLECVQDMDHENMFWYRQDPGLGLRLIYFSYDVKMKEKGDIPEGYSVSREKKERFSLILESASTNQTSMYLCASSPDSILTYEQYFGPGTRLTVT.

The chain joins TRBV2 to TRBJ2-7; 9 bases are shared with TRBD2. The CDR3 is 15 amino acids. The germline gives CDR1 SNHLY, CDR2 FYNNEI. The junction had 7 bases not matched to a gene; V was cut back by 6 bases and J by 1 base. CDR3 bases: TGTGCCAGCAGCCCGAGACTAGCGGTTTCCTACGAGCAGTACTTC. Residues: CASSPRLAVSYEQYF.

J is TRBJ2-2 and V is TRBV15; D uncertain. CDR3 length: 13 amino acids. V was pared by 0 bases and J by 7 bases, with 6 bases between. Looked up from germline, CDR1 is LNHNV and CDR2 is YYDKDF (reference sequence). CDR3 coding DNA: TGTGCCACCAGCAGAGAGTCGAACGGGGAGCTGTTTTTT. As protein: CATSRESNGELFF. Full variable domain (outside the CDR3, taken from reference TRBV15 and TRBJ2-2): DAMVIQNPRYQVTQFGKPVTLSCSQTLNHNVMYWYQQKSSQAPKLLFHYYDKDFNNEADTPDNFQSRRPNTSFCFLDIRSPGLGDTAMYLCATSRESNGELFFGEGSRLTVL.

The chain uses TRBV5-1 and TRBJ2-7; D is perhaps TRBD1 (5 bases). The V end lost 2 bases, the J end lost 6 bases, and 15 bases lay between the germline ends. The CDR3 is made up of 14 amino acids. CDR1 and CDR2 from the germline V gene are SGHRS and YFSETQ. The CDR3 DNA sequence: TGCGCCAGCAGCTTAGGGGCCACCGTGGTCGAGCAGTACTTC. Amino acid sequence: CASSLGATVVEQYF.

V gene TRBV29-1 combines with J gene TRBJ2-5; no firm D call. The V end was cut by 1 base, the J end by 2 bases, with 8 bases between. Germline V gene data show CDR1 as SQVTM and CDR2 as ANQGSEA. This CDR3 spans 13 amino acids. The CDR3 here is CSVEVVVQETQYF. The CDR3, as DNA: TGCAGCGTTGAAGTTGTTGTACAAGAGACCCAGTACTTC.